The clone carrying this T cell receptor (beta chain) was seen only once. Its antigen is as yet unknown. The germline V gene has CDR1 MNHEY and CDR2 SVGAGI. Trimming took off 1 base at V and 1 base at J, with 7 bases between the two ends. This CDR3 comprises 14 residues. Repertoires were generated with immunoSEQ multiplex PCR, while TCRdb's copy carries only in-frame clones and drops some. Of tens of thousands of clones in the sample, about 92% were seen once. Specified time point: week 35, safety follow-up. Each vaccine dose was 300 ug of mutant IDH1 20-mer peptide, with topical imiquimod. This sample stems from a study of a mutant IDH1 vaccine in newly diagnosed glioma. Study-level information: Receipt of radiotherapy, temozolomide, or both preceded the study, and most received both. Visit timing is recorded as week 35 for V12 and week 47 for V13.

V usage is TRBV6-5 and J usage is TRBJ2-5; D unclear. Sequenced material: PBMCs, taken from a glioma patient whose treatment included an IDH1 peptide vaccine. This TCR was recovered from a man in his forties or fifties with glioma. CDR3 DNA: TGTGCCAGCAGTTACTTGGCAGCCCAAGAGACCCAGTACTTC. It encodes CASSYLAAQETQYF.